This T cell receptor (beta chain) was captured by sequencing in a study of CD8 T cells in Susac syndrome. The wider study: Over 5 sequenced Susac syndrome patients had clinically active disease, while 8 or 9 were in remission.

Per germline, CDR1 SNHLY and CDR2 FYNNEI. This CDR3 is built from 13 residues. V was pared by 6 bases and J by 6 bases, with 12 bases between. TCR beta from blood CD8+ and CD4+ T cells was sequenced. Negative isolation was used for CD8+ and CD4+ T cells and FACS enrichment for TEMRA cells. RNA was extracted with the RNeasy kit, and a quantity of about 0.45 to 1 ug was reverse transcribed using random hexamers. Amplification of TCR beta CDR3 spanned 54 Vbeta and 13 Jbeta via immunoSEQ multiplex PCR. From the immunoSEQ multiplex PCR reads, TCRdb called clonotypes with MiXCR, one entry per CDR3 protein. The profile covers about 180,000 distinct CDR3 sequences, with roughly 94% appearing a single time and around 0.1% taken by the ten largest.

Sample: CD4+ T cells from PBMCs. This sequence joins TRBV2 and TRBJ2-1; D unresolved. The TCR comes from a human donor with Susac syndrome. CDR3 nucleotides: TGTGCCAGCAGGAAGTTGGTCTTCAATGAGCAGTTCTTC. Protein: CASRKLVFNEQFF. Using reference TRBV2 and TRBJ2-1 for the parts outside the CDR3, the full variable domain is EPEVTQTPSHQVTQMGQEVILRCVPISNHLYFYWYRQILGQKVEFLVSFYNNEISEKSEIFDDQFSVERPDGSNFTLKIRSTKLEDSAMYFCASRKLVFNEQFFGPGTRLTVL.